The next 14 T cell receptor beta chains were all read from a single sample in a study of cytomegalovirus exposure and HLA in healthy donors. The PCR was carried out with 60 Vbeta primers and 13 Jbeta primers. The assay was immunoSEQ multiplex PCR, and TCRdb's table has in-frame clones only and misses some. The sample lists over 120,000 clones, roughly 79% occurring once. The sequencing input was PBMCs. These receptors all stem from a woman aged 60-70 years in good health and CMV-seropositive.

V usage is TRBV19 and J usage is TRBJ2-6; D is possibly TRBD1 (5 bases). The CDR3 contains 14 residues. From germline, CDR1 is LNHDA and CDR2 SQIVND (reference sequence). V lost 6 bases and J lost 1, with 7 bases in between. CDR3 amino acids: CASSSGSGANVLTF. The CDR3, as DNA: TGTGCCAGTAGCTCAGGGTCTGGGGCCAACGTCCTGACTTTC.

The V and J genes are TRBV5-1 and TRBJ2-7; D perhaps matches TRBD2 (6 bases). Trimming took 7 bases from V and 3 from J, leaving 20 bases between them. Looked up from germline, CDR1 is SGHRS and CDR2 is YFSETQ. The CDR3 length is 15 residues. The CDR3: CASSEGPLLLYEQYF. The CDR3 DNA sequence: TGCGCCAGCTCGGAGGGGCCATTATTACTCTACGAGCAGTACTTC. The full variable domain, its missing parts supplied by reference TRBV5-1 and TRBJ2-7, is KAGVTQTPRYLIKTRGQQVTLSCSPISGHRSVSWYQQTPGQGLQFLFEYFSETQRNKGNFPGRFSGRQFSNSRSEMNVSTLELGDSALYLCASSEGPLLLYEQYFGPGTRLTVT.

V usage is TRBV28 and J usage is TRBJ1-4; 10 bases align to TRBD1. The length of the CDR3 is 14 residues. With V trimmed by 5 bases and J by 8 bases, 5 bases remained unmatched. Germline V lookup: CDR1 MDHEN, CDR2 SYDVKM. This chain's CDR3 is CASSLGTGVEKLFF. The DNA of the CDR3 is TGTGCCAGCAGTCTCGGGACAGGGGTAGAAAAACTGTTTTTT.

This rearrangement joins TRBV4-2 to TRBJ2-5, with 9 bases that match TRBD1. Germline CDR1 and CDR2: LGHNA and YNFKEQ. The J segment lost 5 bases and the V segment lost 0 bases, leaving 7 bases of the junction unmatched. The CDR3 sequence is 16 residues long. CDR3 bases: TGTGCCAGCAGCCAAGATGGGGGACAGGGATGGGAGACCCAGTACTTC. This translates into CASSQDGGQGWETQYF.

The rearrangement uses TRBV30 and TRBJ2-7, with a weak D call TRBD2 (5 bases). V was clipped by 0 bases and J by 6 bases, with 9 bases between them. Germline-derived CDR1 and CDR2 are GTSNPN and SVGIG (reference sequence). The CDR3 loop spans 12 amino acids. The CDR3 is CAWSVRGAEQYF. The CDR3 DNA sequence: TGTGCCTGGAGTGTACGGGGTGCCGAGCAGTACTTC.

This chain uses TRBV28 with TRBJ2-7, with D possibly being TRBD2 (6 bases). V dropped 6 bases and J dropped 0 bases, with 12 bases sitting between them. The CDR3 is 14 amino acids. Germline-derived CDR1 and CDR2 are MDHEN and SYDVKM. The CDR3 DNA reads TGTGCCAGCAGAGGGGACTTAAGCTCCTACGAGCAGTACTTC. Encoded protein: CASRGDLSSYEQYF.

V gene TRBV4-1 combines with J gene TRBJ2-1; 9 positions agree with TRBD1. Trimming cost V 1 base and J 3 bases; bases outside gene matches: 1. There are 15 residues in the CDR3. Looked up from germline, CDR1 is MGHRA and CDR2 is YSYEKL. CDR3 sequence reads: CASSQGTGVYNEQFF. Written as DNA, the CDR3 is TGCGCCAGCAGCCAAGGGACAGGGGTCTACAATGAGCAGTTCTTC.

DNA for the CDR3: TGTGCCAGCCACCGGGACAGGGTTTTTGCCGAGCAGTACTTC. Protein sequence: CASHRDRVFAEQYF. The chain joins TRBV5-4 to TRBJ2-7; TRBD1 agrees at 9 bases. Germline CDR1 and CDR2: SGHNT and YYREEE (reference sequence). The CDR3 totals 14 residues. The V and J ends lost 7 bases and 6 bases, in that order; junction bases with no gene match: 11.

The CDR3 nucleotides are TGCGCCAGCAGCCTACTAGCAGATAACTATGGCTACACCTTC. This translates into CASSLLADNYGYTF. V gene TRBV5-1 combines with J gene TRBJ1-2; no firm D call. Germline V gene lookup returns CDR1 SGHRS and CDR2 YFSETQ. With 4 bases removed from V and 1 base from J, the gap between germline ends came to 11 bases. CDR3 length equals 14 residues.

The J gene is TRBJ2-7, the V gene TRBV7-2, with D perhaps matching TRBD1 (6 bases). Germline lookup yields CDR1 SGHTA and CDR2 FQGNSA. The CDR3 length is 18 residues. The V gene lost 3 bases and the J gene lost 2 bases, with 23 bases spanning the gap. CDR3 coding DNA: TGTGCCAGCAGCTTCCTCGAGGGACAATCTTTTGGTGCCTACGAGCAGTACTTC. Its protein product is CASSFLEGQSFGAYEQYF.

The chain combines TRBV7-2 with TRBJ2-1, with TRBD2 matching 14 bases. Germline loops: CDR1 SGHTA, CDR2 FQGNSA. J was trimmed by 4 bases and V by 5 bases; bases with no gene match: 7. This CDR3 contains 17 residues. In nucleotides, the CDR3 is TGTGCCAGCAGCCCCCGACTAGCGGGAGGGATATACAATGAGCAGTTCTTC. Protein product: CASSPRLAGGIYNEQFF.

The chain couples TRBV30 to TRBJ2-7; D call uncertain. The length of the CDR3 is 14 residues. Deletions cut 0 bases from V and 2 bases from J, with 11 bases between. Germline V lookup: CDR1 GTSNPN, CDR2 SVGIG (reference sequence). The CDR3 sequence is CAWSVGLFTYEQYF. CDR3 in DNA: TGTGCCTGGAGTGTGGGCCTTTTTACCTACGAGCAGTACTTC. The full variable domain, its missing parts supplied by reference TRBV30 and TRBJ2-7, is SQTIHQWPATLVQPVGSPLSLECTVEGTSNPNLYWYRQAAGRGLQLLFYSVGIGQISSEVPQNLSASRPQDRQFILSSKKLLLSDSGFYLCAWSVGLFTYEQYFGPGTRLTVT.

The J gene is TRBJ1-5, the V gene TRBV28, with D perhaps matching TRBD1 (5 bases). The CDR3 has 18 residues. V was pared by 2 bases and J by 2 bases, with 19 bases between. In germline, CDR1 is MDHEN, CDR2 SYDVKM. CDR3 sequence (DNA): TGTGCCAGCAGTTTACGGGGACCGGGAGGAAGGCGCAATCAGCCCCAGCATTTT. Translated: CASSLRGPGGRRNQPQHF.

The gene calls are TRBV19 and TRBJ2-7, with TRBD2 matching 11 bases. The CDR3 sequence is 13 residues long. From germline, CDR1 is LNHDA and CDR2 SQIVND (reference sequence). The J segment lost 3 bases and the V segment lost 8 bases, leaving 3 bases of the junction unmatched. The CDR3 protein is CASGGTSGYEQYF. For the CDR3, the DNA is TGTGCCAGTGGTGGGACTAGCGGCTACGAGCAGTACTTC.